The rows below give T cell receptor beta chains drawn from one sample of a study of CD8+ T cells in alopecia areata. Measured with immunoSEQ multiplex PCR; TCRdb has only the in-frame clones, and not every one. The sample lists around 140,000 clones, about 90% occurring once. Sequenced material: CD8+ T cells sorted from blood, taken at week 0. The source of these receptors is a human donor with alopecia areata. Each CDR3 is given with its conserved first and last residue. A D gene is named only where the DNA matches it firmly. Clone size appears in some rows only: once, few, many, or a class for an expanded clone.

J gene,clone size,D gene,V gene,CDR3 DNA,CDR3 protein
TRBJ2-7,NA,NA,TRBV7-6,TGTGCCAGCAGCTTAGGTGAGGGAGGCTACGAGCAGTACTTC,CASSLGEGGYEQYF
TRBJ2-7,NA,NA,TRBV4-1,TGCGCCAGCAGCCAAGATCCATTTTACGAGCAGTACTTC,CASSQDPFYEQYF
TRBJ1-2,NA,NA,TRBV30,TGTGCCTGGAGTTGGCCCTACCAACCAAGCTACACCTTC,CAWSWPYQPSYTF
TRBJ2-7,NA,TRBD1,TRBV5-4,TGTGCCAGCAGCTCCGGGACAGGGGTCTATTACGAGCAGTACTTC,CASSSGTGVYYEQYF
TRBJ2-7,NA,NA,TRBV5-6,TGTGCCAGCAGCCCCGGTTGGGGTAGCTACGAGCAGTACTTC,CASSPGWGSYEQYF
TRBJ2-4,once,NA,TRBV11-2,TGTGCCAGCAGCTCCCCGGAGGCAGGCAAAAACATTCAGTACTTC,CASSSPEAGKNIQYF
TRBJ1-1,NA,TRBD1,TRBV27,TGTGCCAGCAGTCCCTGGACAGGGATGAACACTGAAGCTTTCTTT,CASSPWTGMNTEAFF
TRBJ2-1,NA,NA,TRBV6-4,TGTGCCAGCAGCGATGCGCCCTACAATGAGCAGTTCTTC,CASSDAPYNEQFF
TRBJ2-1,NA,NA,TRBV4-2,TGTGCCAGCAGCCATTTGACGATTGGGGAGCAGTTCTTC,CASSHLTIGEQFF
TRBJ2-5,NA,NA,TRBV30,TGTGCCTGGAGTCCAAACCAAGAGACCCAGTACTTC,CAWSPNQETQYF
TRBJ1-1,NA,NA,TRBV6-5,TGTGCCAGCAGGGTGGACACTTGGAACACTGAAGCTTTCTTT,CASRVDTWNTEAFF
TRBJ2-7,once,NA,TRBV30,TGTGCCTGGAGTGTAGGGGGCTCCTACGAGCAGTACTTC,CAWSVGGSYEQYF
TRBJ2-3,NA,NA,TRBV14,TGTGCCAGCAGCCCTCCCGGCTCGGTTGATACGCAGTATTTT,CASSPPGSVDTQYF
TRBJ2-7,NA,NA,TRBV11-3,TGTGCCAGCAGCTTGGGTCAGGGGCCCTACGAGCAGTACTTC,CASSLGQGPYEQYF
TRBJ2-7,NA,NA,TRBV7-2,TGTGCCAGCAGCTTAGAGTTTGGGGTTGACGAGCAGTACTTC,CASSLEFGVDEQYF
TRBJ2-2,once,NA,TRBV7-9,TGTGCCAGCAGCTTATATCCACAGTCGAACACCGGGGAGCTGTTTTTT,CASSLYPQSNTGELFF
TRBJ2-2,few,NA,TRBV27,TGTGCCAGCAGTCCGAACACCGGGGAGCTGTTTTTT,CASSPNTGELFF
TRBJ1-2,NA,NA,TRBV29-1,TGCAGCGTTTACTCCGGGACTACGCGTTGGAGCTACACCTTC,CSVYSGTTRWSYTF
TRBJ2-7,NA,NA,TRBV4-1,TGCGCCAGCAGCTTCGGCCCGGGGACCCCTTCCTACGAGCAGTACTTC,CASSFGPGTPSYEQYF
TRBJ1-5,once,NA,TRBV5-1,TGCGCCAGCAGCTTTGAAACAGGGATTCAGCCCCAGCATTTT,CASSFETGIQPQHF
TRBJ2-3,NA,NA,TRBV7-2,TGTGCCAGCAGCCCCCCAACCGGGGCGTCAGATACGCAGTATTTT,CASSPPTGASDTQYF
TRBJ2-1,NA,NA,TRBV20-1,TGCAGTGCTCCCCGGGGCGGTGAGCAGTTCTTC,CSAPRGGEQFF
TRBJ1-2,NA,NA,TRBV7-9,TGTGCCAGCAGCTCTAGCCCCACACCACGAACCTATGGCTACACCTTC,CASSSSPTPRTYGYTF
TRBJ2-1,NA,TRBD2,TRBV27,TGTGCCAGCAGTTTATCTAGCGGGACTTACAATGAGCAGTTCTTC,CASSLSSGTYNEQFF
TRBJ2-7,once,NA,TRBV18,TGTGCCAGCTCACAGGGGTATTCGGAGTATCGGGACGAGCAGTACTTC,CASSQGYSEYRDEQYF
TRBJ1-1,NA,TRBD1,TRBV29-1,TGCAGCGTGAGGACAGGGGACGGGGGAGCTTTCTTT,CSVRTGDGGAFF
TRBJ2-5,NA,NA,TRBV4-2,TGTGCCAGCAGCCAAGATGAGGTGGAGACCCAGTACTTC,CASSQDEVETQYF
TRBJ2-7,once,TRBD1,TRBV5-4,TGTGCCAGCAGCTCCCTTTACAGGGGGAACTACGAGCAGTACTTC,CASSSLYRGNYEQYF
TRBJ2-1,NA,TRBD2,TRBV7-3,TGTGCCAGCAGCGGGACTAGCGGGAGTACCTACAATGAGCAGTTCTTC,CASSGTSGSTYNEQFF
TRBJ1-4,NA,NA,TRBV10-3,TGTGCCATCAGTGAGTGGACAGAGCGTGAAAAACTGTTTTTT,CAISEWTEREKLFF
TRBJ1-2,few,NA,TRBV15,TGTGCCACCCGAGGAGACAGATCTAACTATGGCTACACCTTC,CATRGDRSNYGYTF
TRBJ1-5,NA,NA,TRBV6-5,TGTGCCAGCAGTTCAGGTAGCAATCAGCCCCAGCATTTT,CASSSGSNQPQHF
TRBJ2-7,once,TRBD1,TRBV5-6,TGTGCCAGCAGCTTTTTTGGGGACAGCTCCTACGAGCAGTACTTC,CASSFFGDSSYEQYF
TRBJ2-7,NA,NA,TRBV5-1,TGCGCCAGCAGCTTGGACCCCTCCTACGAGCAGTACTTC,CASSLDPSYEQYF
TRBJ2-5,NA,TRBD2,TRBV2,TGTGCCAGCAGGTTTCGGGCGGGAGGGTTTCAAGAGACCCAGTACTTC,CASRFRAGGFQETQYF
TRBJ2-7,NA,NA,TRBV4-1,TGCGCCAGCAGCCCCCTCTACACGTACGAGCAGTACTTC,CASSPLYTYEQYF
TRBJ2-7,NA,TRBD1,TRBV6-1,TGTGCCAGCAGTGAAGCAGCCACCGACAGGGGATCCTCCTACGAGCAGTACTTC,CASSEAATDRGSSYEQYF
TRBJ2-1,NA,TRBD1,TRBV29-1,TGCAGCGTTCGCACACAGGGGAAGGTTGGGCTCTTC,CSVRTQGKVGLF
TRBJ2-7,NA,TRBD2,TRBV30,TGTGCCTGGAGTGAAGGACTAGCGGGAGTTTTCCCTTCCGAGCAGTACTTC,CAWSEGLAGVFPSEQYF
TRBJ2-1,NA,NA,TRBV27,TGTGCCAGCAGCCCTAGGACTGACAATGAGCAGTTCTTC,CASSPRTDNEQFF
TRBJ2-1,NA,NA,TRBV2,TGTGCCAGCAGTACCACCGGGACGTTGAATGAGCAGTTCTTC,CASSTTGTLNEQFF
TRBJ2-3,NA,TRBD2,TRBV7-3,TGTGCCAGCAGCTCTAGCGGGGGGGCTGAAGATACGCAGTATTTT,CASSSSGGAEDTQYF
TRBJ2-7,NA,NA,TRBV7-6,TGTGCCAGCAGCTTAGGTGGGACCGGGGAGCAGTACTTC,CASSLGGTGEQYF
TRBJ2-7,NA,TRBD2,TRBV7-6,TGTGCCAGCAGCAGTAAGACTAGCGGGACATACGAGCAGTACTTC,CASSSKTSGTYEQYF
TRBJ1-2,NA,NA,TRBV30,TGTGCCTGCCCAAAGACAGCTGGCTACACCTTC,CACPKTAGYTF
TRBJ2-7,NA,TRBD1,TRBV4-1,TGCGCCAGCAGCCAAGAAAACAGGGGCAGGTACGAGCAGTACTTC,CASSQENRGRYEQYF
TRBJ2-2,few,NA,TRBV7-9,TGTGCCAGCGCCGGCGGGGAGCTGTTTTTT,CASAGGELFF
TRBJ2-7,NA,NA,TRBV29-1,TGCAGCGTTGAATATCCGGACAGAGAGGACTACGAGCAGTACTTC,CSVEYPDREDYEQYF
TRBJ2-7,NA,NA,TRBV30,TGTGCCTGGAAGGATCCCGCGGGGATACCCTACGAGCAGTACTTC,CAWKDPAGIPYEQYF
TRBJ1-6,NA,NA,TRBV6-6,TGTGCCAGCAGTTACCCAGGGCGTAATTCACCCCTCCACTTT,CASSYPGRNSPLHF
TRBJ2-7,NA,NA,TRBV27,TGTGCCAGCCGCGACGAGGCGACCCGCGACGAGCAGTACTTC,CASRDEATRDEQYF
TRBJ1-1,NA,NA,TRBV5-1,TGCGCCAGCAGCCGCGCCGGGCCAACGAACAGGAACACTGAAGCTTTCTTT,CASSRAGPTNRNTEAFF
TRBJ2-1,NA,NA,TRBV5-6,TGTGCCAGCAGCTTGAGCTATGAGCAGTTCTTC,CASSLSYEQFF
TRBJ2-3,NA,TRBD2,TRBV7-3,TGTGCCAGCAGCGCCAGCGGGGGGGTTACAGATACGCAGTATTTT,CASSASGGVTDTQYF
TRBJ2-7,NA,TRBD2,TRBV5-1,TGCGCCAGCAGCACCGGGACTAGCGGGAGTGGAGAATCGGGGGAGCAGTACTTC,CASSTGTSGSGESGEQYF
TRBJ1-2,NA,NA,TRBV4-1,TGCGCCAGCAGCCAAGATCCGACTGCTGGCTACACCTTC,CASSQDPTAGYTF